This T cell receptor beta chain stems from a study of T cells in Graves' hyperthyroidism and ophthalmopathy. Study summary: It was at initial diagnosis, before any treatment, that peripheral blood was collected.

Researchers took RNA transcripts and amplified the TCR beta CDR3 regions from them. Carried out on the TCR CDR3, a first-round RT-PCR used the HTBI primer set. TCRdb reprocessed the multiplex PCR reads with MiXCR, giving one entry per CDR3 protein. Of approximately 640,000 distinct CDR3 sequences in the sample, 17% are singletons; the top ten hold less than 20%. If no ophthalmopathy progression occurred within 18 months, Graves' hyperthyroidism was stable. PBMCs stemmed from 10 ml fresh peripheral blood. In regard to this clonotype: What it binds is unknown.

Points from the study as a whole: Most clonotypes that expanded in the thyroid above 0.001 also showed up in blood.

This TCR was sampled from a man aged 45-60 years with Graves' hyperthyroidism. The sample comprised blood.

The CDR3 bases are TGTGCCAGCAGTTACGGACAGGGAGGTTCACCCCTCCACTTT. Its protein is CASSYGQGGSPLHF. The rearrangement uses TRBV6-5 and TRBJ1-6, with 8 bases fitting TRBD1. In germline, CDR1 is MNHEY, CDR2 SVGAGI. The CDR3 covers 14 residues. With V trimmed by 2 bases and J by 9 bases, 3 bases remained unmatched.